This entry lists 24 T cell receptor beta chains sequenced from one sample in a study of shared T cell receptors in the human thymus. The data were produced by immunoSEQ multiplex PCR, yet TCRdb's version contains in-frame clones alone and is incomplete. Seen here are around 340,000 clones, around 93% observed once, and the top ten hold 0.02%. Sequenced input: thymocytes. The receptors shown here come from a human donor.

The genes are TRBV5-1 and TRBJ2-1; 10 nucleotides align to TRBD1. V trimming: 4 bases; J trimming: 9 bases; junction bases outside the gene matches: 13. CDR1 is SGHRS and CDR2 is YFSETQ in the germline V gene. The CDR3 spans 16 residues. In DNA, the CDR3 is TGCGCCAGCAGCCCCCAGGGGACAGGGGTGGGATGTGAGCAGTTCTTC. Its protein is CASSPQGTGVGCEQFF.

The rearrangement links TRBV12-5 to TRBJ2-1, with TRBD2 matching over 8 bases. The length of the CDR3 is 19 residues. Germline V lookup: CDR1 LGHNT, CDR2 FRNRAP. The ends lost 1 base at V and 0 bases at J; junction bases unmatched: 11. DNA for the CDR3: TGTGCTAGTGGTTTGGGGAAGCGGGAGCAGGGGAGCTCCTACAATGAGCAGTTCTTC. This translates into CASGLGKREQGSSYNEQFF.

The CDR3 here is CASSFSRQGSEAFF. The CDR3 nucleotides are TGTGCCAGCAGTTTCTCCAGACAGGGCTCTGAAGCTTTCTTT. The rearrangement joins TRBV27 to TRBJ1-1; TRBD1 aligns across 7 bases. CDR3 length: 14 amino acids. The junction had 7 bases not matched to a gene; V was cut back by 3 bases and J by 6 bases. The germline V gene has CDR1 MNHEY and CDR2 SMNVEV (reference sequence).

The chain recombines TRBV4-1 with TRBJ2-7, with unresolved D. V was trimmed by 0 bases and J by 0 bases, leaving 21 bases between them. This CDR3 has 19 residues. CDR1 MGHRA and CDR2 YSYEKL come from the germline V gene. The CDR3 region is CASSQEEQRRPAHSYEQYF. For the CDR3, the DNA is TGCGCCAGCAGCCAAGAAGAACAGAGGAGACCAGCCCACTCCTACGAGCAGTACTTC.

The chain is built from TRBV27 and TRBJ2-2; no clear D. Trimming pared 2 bases from V and 0 bases from J, leaving 22 bases between. Germline assignment: CDR1 MNHEY and CDR2 SMNVEV (reference sequence). The length of the CDR3 is 20 residues. This CDR3 reads CASSLVIGLPVISNTGELFF. CDR3 DNA: TGTGCCAGCAGTTTAGTAATAGGGCTCCCGGTTATATCGAACACCGGGGAGCTGTTTTTT.

The rearrangement joins TRBV11-3 to TRBJ2-1, with TRBD1 matching 12 bases. Germline V gene data show CDR1 as SGHNT and CDR2 as YENEEA. The ends lost 5 bases at V and 5 bases at J; junction bases unmatched: 16. CDR3 length equals 19 residues. The CDR3 loop is CASSIGTGGARYPDNEQFF. The CDR3 DNA sequence: TGTGCCAGCAGCATAGGGACAGGGGGCGCAAGGTACCCGGACAATGAGCAGTTCTTC.

The J gene is TRBJ2-5, the V gene TRBV19; 13 bases line up with TRBD2. The assigned J gene may be wrong: the sequence end matches TRBJ2-7 better. Germline values: CDR1 LNHDA, CDR2 SQIVND (reference sequence). The CDR3 is 19 amino acids. CDR3 sequence (DNA): TGTGCCAGTAGTATTGAAGTCGGGACTAGCGGGGACCCAGGCTACGAGCAGTACTTC. This translates into CASSIEVGTSGDPGYEQYF.

The chain carries TRBV10-3 and TRBJ2-7, with D perhaps given as TRBD1 or TRBD2 (5 bases each). CDR3 size: 17 residues. Germline V gene lookup returns CDR1 ENHRY and CDR2 SYGVKD. Trimming stripped 5 bases from V and 5 bases from J, with 25 bases between. The CDR3 spells CAISRIGDWTLANEQYF. Written as DNA, the CDR3 is TGTGCCATCAGTAGAATAGGGGATTGGACTTTGGCAAACGAGCAGTACTTC.

The chain employs TRBV14 and TRBJ2-7, with 10 bases that match TRBD2. This CDR3 has 16 residues. Germline CDR1 SGHDN, CDR2 FVKESK. The V and J ends lost 1 base and 2 bases, in that order; junction bases with no gene match: 5. The CDR3, as DNA: TGTGCCAGCAGCCAAGGGACTAGCGGCTCCACCTACGAGCAGTACTTC. Translation: CASSQGTSGSTYEQYF.

This sequence joins TRBV27 and TRBJ2-5; 12 bases align to TRBD1. This CDR3 spans 18 amino acids. Germline values: CDR1 MNHEY, CDR2 SMNVEV (reference sequence). The junction had 16 bases not matched to a gene; V was cut back by 6 bases and J by 5 bases. The CDR3, as DNA: TGTGCCAGCAGCCACGACTACCGGGACAGGGGGCGTGGGGAGACCCAGTACTTC. Translating gives CASSHDYRDRGRGETQYF.

The chain links TRBV28 to TRBJ2-4, with TRBD1 identical over 8 bases. Germline trimming cut 6 bases from V and 0 bases from J; bases unmatched to any gene: 7. The CDR3 is 16 amino acids. CDR1 and CDR2 (germline): MDHEN, SYDVKM. The CDR3 loop reads CASRAGQGQAKNIQYF. In nucleotides, the CDR3 is TGTGCCAGCAGAGCTGGACAGGGCCAAGCCAAAAACATTCAGTACTTC.

This chain connects TRBV19 to TRBJ2-4; D is perhaps TRBD1 (5 bases). Deletions cut 2 bases from V and 4 bases from J, with 6 bases between. Looked up from germline, CDR1 is LNHDA and CDR2 is SQIVND (reference sequence). The CDR3 totals 13 residues. This CDR3 reads CASSITGKNIQYF. The CDR3 region has the DNA TGTGCCAGTAGTATAACAGGAAAAAACATTCAGTACTTC.

The chain employs TRBV4-3 and TRBJ1-2; 7 bases agree with TRBD1. This CDR3 is 15 amino acids long. The V and J ends lost 4 bases and 8 bases, in that order; junction bases with no gene match: 13. Germline V gene lookup returns CDR1 LGHNA and CDR2 YSLEER. CDR3 nucleotides: TGCGCCAGCAGCCGACGACTGCGACAGGGCGGGGGCTACACCTTC. It codes for CASSRRLRQGGGYTF.

This clone was counted between two and nine times. This sample includes further DNA sequences coding for the same CDR3. V and J are TRBV27 and TRBJ1-5, with D possibly TRBD1 on 5 matching bases. V gave up 0 bases and J gave up 2 bases, with 5 bases separating them. Germline-derived CDR1 and CDR2 are MNHEY and SMNVEV (reference sequence). The CDR3 sequence is 14 residues long. CDR3 amino acids: CASSLSRGNQPQHF. CDR3 bases: TGTGCCAGCAGTTTATCCAGGGGCAATCAGCCCCAGCATTTT.

V and J are TRBV25-1 and TRBJ2-3; 12 positions agree with TRBD1. CDR1 MGHDK and CDR2 SYGVNS come from the germline V gene. This CDR3 has 17 amino acids. J was trimmed by 6 bases and V by 2 bases; bases with no gene match: 9. CDR3 bases: TGTGCCAGCAGTGAAAAAACCGGGACAGGGGGCCCGGATACGCAGTATTTT. Protein product: CASSEKTGTGGPDTQYF.

The chain links TRBV6-1 to TRBJ2-2; 8 bases line up with TRBD2. Losses at the gene ends were 7 bases for V and 4 bases for J; bases not matched to a gene: 8. The CDR3 covers 15 residues. Germline V gene lookup returns CDR1 MNHNS and CDR2 SASEGT. Written as DNA, the CDR3 is TGTGCCAGCATTCGAAGCGGGAGAGCCACCGGGGAGCTGTTTTTT. Translating gives CASIRSGRATGELFF.

The rearrangement uses TRBV28 and TRBJ1-1, with 10 bases identical to TRBD1. V trimming: 10 bases; J trimming: 5 bases; junction bases outside the gene matches: 22. Germline V CDR1 and CDR2: MDHEN, SYDVKM. The CDR3 loop spans 18 amino acids. The CDR3, as DNA: TGTGCCATCGATAAGCCGGGACAGGGGTTCATGGGGGGAACTGAAGCTTTCTTT. This codes for CAIDKPGQGFMGGTEAFF.

The rearrangement uses TRBV5-1 and TRBJ2-1, with a tentative D call TRBD1 (6 bases). The CDR3 loop spans 19 amino acids. Germline V lookup: CDR1 SGHRS, CDR2 YFSETQ. V was trimmed by 2 bases and J by 4 bases, leaving 25 bases between them. The CDR3 protein is CASSFRSLDRPTKYNEQFF. The DNA for the CDR3 is TGCGCCAGCAGCTTTCGCTCCCTGGACAGACCCACTAAATACAATGAGCAGTTCTTC.

This clone was observed a handful of times. The chain recombines TRBV6-1 with TRBJ1-2; 7 bases line up with TRBD1. J lost 3 bases, V lost 1 base, and 5 bases had no gene match. The CDR3 covers 15 residues. Germline V CDR1 and CDR2: MNHNS, SASEGT. CDR3: CASSEGVRGDYGYTF. CDR3 DNA sequence: TGTGCCAGCAGTGAAGGGGTCAGGGGGGACTATGGCTACACCTTC.

V and J are TRBV9 and TRBJ1-1, with D uncertain. CDR1 and CDR2 (germline): SGDLS, YYNGEE. This CDR3 is 14 amino acids long. The V and J ends lost 3 bases and 4 bases respectively, with 13 bases between them. Here the CDR3 DNA reads TGTGCCAGCAGCGGCTGGAGGGCGGGCACTGAAGCTTTCTTT. As protein: CASSGWRAGTEAFF. Combining the CDR3 with reference TRBV9 and TRBJ1-1 gives the whole variable domain DSGVTQTPKHLITATGQRVTLRCSPRSGDLSVYWYQQSLDQGLQFLIQYYNGEERAKGNILERFSAQQFPDLHSELNLSSLELGDSALYFCASSGWRAGTEAFFGQGTRLTVV.

CDR3 bases: TGTGCCAGCAGCCATGGACTAGCGGGAGAAACAGATACGCAGTATTTT. Its translation is CASSHGLAGETDTQYF. J is TRBJ2-3 and V is TRBV4-2; TRBD2 matches 13 bases. CDR1 is LGHNA and CDR2 is YNFKEQ in the germline V gene. The CDR3 has 16 amino acids. V shed 3 bases and J 3 bases; nucleotides not matched to a gene: 3.

The chain has TRBV27 and TRBJ1-5; 8 nucleotides agree with TRBD1. The CDR3 totals 16 residues. Germline assignment: CDR1 MNHEY and CDR2 SMNVEV (reference sequence). Trimming took 2 bases from V and 2 from J; bases not matched to a gene: 5. The CDR3 coding sequence is TGTGCCAGCAGTTTACGGACAGGGTTCGGCAATCAGCCCCAGCATTTT. This sequence encodes CASSLRTGFGNQPQHF.

There are a few counts of this clone. The chain is built from TRBV6-1 and TRBJ1-5, with no clear D. Deletions cut 3 bases from V and 7 bases from J, with 10 bases between. Germline V gives CDR1 MNHNS, CDR2 SASEGT. The CDR3 spans 13 residues. The CDR3 region is CASSEGRKQPQHF. DNA of the CDR3: TGTGCCAGCAGTGAGGGCAGGAAGCAGCCCCAGCATTTT.

The chain employs TRBV2 and TRBJ2-1; D might be TRBD2 (6 bases). V lost 1 base, J lost 2 bases, and 12 bases lay in between. The CDR3 spans 16 residues. CDR1 SNHLY and CDR2 FYNNEI come from the germline V gene. The CDR3 region has the DNA TGTGCCAGCAGTGAAGGAGGGACTCACACCTACAATGAGCAGTTCTTC. Translation gives CASSEGGTHTYNEQFF.